Listed below are T cell receptor beta chains from one sample, sequenced in a study of shared clonotypes between healthy human individuals. The repertoire was sequenced with immunoSEQ multiplex PCR; TCRdb's copy has only in-frame clones and lacks some. The sample holds 300,000 to 400,000 clones, about 74% seen once. The sequenced sample was memory CD4+ T cells sorted from blood. These receptors all come from a man under 40 in good health. Both conserved end residues are part of each CDR3. D genes are given only for firm matches. Some rows mark clone size as missing; the rest say once, few, many or name a class of expanded clone.

>.|TRBJ2-2|.|TRBV5-1
CASSLYPGQNTGELFF
TGCGCCAGCAGCTTGTACCCGGGACAGAACACCGGGGAGCTGTTTTTT
>TRBD1|TRBJ2-7|few|TRBV25-1
CASSRSGTAIYEQYF
TGTGCCAGCAGTAGATCCGGGACAGCCATCTACGAGCAGTACTTC
>.|TRBJ2-3|few|TRBV5-4
CASSFPASGTATDTQYF
TGTGCCAGCAGCTTTCCCGCAAGCGGGACAGCCACAGATACGCAGTATTTT
>.|TRBJ2-7|.|TRBV29-1
CTEPLGVSSYEQYF
TGCACCGAACCCCTGGGCGTGAGCTCCTACGAGCAGTACTTC
>TRBD1|TRBJ1-1|.|TRBV7-9
CASSPLGQSGTEAFF
TGTGCCAGCAGCCCTCTGGGACAGTCTGGAACTGAAGCTTTCTTT
>TRBD1|TRBJ1-2|.|TRBV5-3
CARSPAPDRHYYGYTF
TGTGCCAGAAGCCCGGCGCCGGACAGGCATTATTATGGCTACACCTTC
>.|TRBJ2-6|.|TRBV7-9
CASSLGGNGANVLTF
TGTGCCAGCAGCTTAGGGGGCAATGGGGCCAACGTCCTGACTTTC
>.|TRBJ2-7|few|TRBV7-9
CASSHYRVYEQYF
TGTGCCAGCAGCCACTACAGGGTTTACGAGCAGTACTTC
>.|TRBJ2-7|.|TRBV4-3
CASSQGYRDYEQYF
TGCGCCAGCAGCCAGGGTTACAGGGACTACGAGCAGTACTTC
>TRBD2|TRBJ2-7|.|TRBV28
CASSPSGPGGPYEQYF
TGTGCCAGCAGTCCTTCGGGCCCGGGAGGGCCATACGAGCAGTACTTC
>.|TRBJ1-1|.|TRBV18
CASSPPGIGGDTEAFF
TGTGCCAGCTCACCACCCGGCATCGGGGGAGACACTGAAGCTTTCTTT
>.|TRBJ1-5|.|TRBV2
CASSPIRGAIGQPQHF
TGTGCCAGCAGTCCCATCCGGGGGGCAATCGGTCAGCCCCAGCATTTT
>TRBD2|TRBJ2-3|many|TRBV5-4
CASSLAGGPEDTQYF
TGTGCCAGCAGCCTAGCGGGAGGGCCGGAAGATACGCAGTATTTT
>TRBD1|TRBJ1-1|many|TRBV5-5
CASSLKGTGGGTEAFF
TGTGCCAGCAGCTTGAAGGGGACAGGGGGCGGAACTGAAGCTTTCTTT
>TRBD2|TRBJ2-1|.|TRBV2
CASSDPDGRSYNEQFF
TGTGCCAGCAGTGATCCCGACGGGAGGTCCTACAATGAGCAGTTCTTC
>TRBD1|TRBJ1-1|.|TRBV10-2
CASRDRGRGTEAFF
TGCGCCAGCCGGGACAGGGGGCGTGGCACTGAAGCTTTCTTT
>.|TRBJ1-1|.|TRBV28
CASSLGGGAGMSEAFF
TGTGCCAGCAGTTTAGGGGGCGGGGCAGGAATGTCTGAAGCTTTCTTT
>TRBD1|TRBJ2-7|.|TRBV7-9
CASSLASLPGQASYEQYF
TGTGCCAGCAGCTTAGCTTCTCTTCCGGGACAGGCGTCTTACGAGCAGTACTTC
>TRBD2|TRBJ2-7|.|TRBV14
CASSRSGTVLYEQYF
TGTGCCAGCAGCCGTAGCGGGACCGTCCTCTACGAGCAGTACTTC
>.|TRBJ1-2|.|TRBV7-2
CASSPTGQSNYGYTF
TGTGCCAGCAGCCCAACCGGGCAGTCTAACTATGGCTACACCTTC
>TRBD2|TRBJ2-2|many|TRBV9
CASSVSIPSWSGGNTGELFF
TGTGCCAGCAGCGTTTCTATTCCTTCATGGTCGGGAGGAAACACCGGGGAGCTGTTTTTT
>TRBD2|TRBJ2-3|.|TRBV6-1
CATRTSGSTDTQYF
TGTGCCACCCGGACTAGCGGGAGCACAGATACGCAGTATTTT
>.|TRBJ2-7|.|TRBV4-3
CASSPTDSVSYEQYF
TGCGCCAGCAGCCCAACCGACTCAGTCTCCTACGAGCAGTACTTC
>.|TRBJ2-3|once|TRBV6-4
CASSRGASDGTDTQYF
TGTGCCAGCAGCCGGGGGGCTAGCGACGGCACAGATACGCAGTATTTT
>TRBD2|TRBJ2-3|.|TRBV10-1
CATREGGTCTDTQYF
TGCGCCACCCGGGAGGGCGGGACTTGCACAGATACGCAGTATTTT
>.|TRBJ2-7|.|TRBV28
CASTVGGRLVREQYF
TGTGCCAGCACCGTGGGGGGCAGACTAGTACGCGAGCAGTACTTC
>.|TRBJ1-1|.|TRBV5-8
CASSLGLMNTEAFF
TGTGCCAGCAGCTTGGGACTGATGAACACTGAAGCTTTCTTT
>.|TRBJ2-1|.|TRBV7-6
CASSSEVTSYNEQFF
TGTGCCAGCAGCTCGGAGGTAACATCCTACAATGAGCAGTTCTTC
>.|TRBJ2-2|.|TRBV28
CASSDSPNTGELFF
TGTGCCAGCAGTGACTCACCGAACACCGGGGAGCTGTTTTTT
>TRBD1|TRBJ1-2|.|TRBV2
CASSTNPGTENYHGYTF
TGTGCCAGCAGTACCAATCCCGGGACAGAAAATTATCATGGCTACACCTTC
>TRBD2|TRBJ2-1|once|TRBV6-6
CASSRLAGPDNEQFF
TGTGCCAGCAGTAGACTAGCGGGGCCTGACAATGAGCAGTTCTTC
>.|TRBJ2-2|.|TRBV5-4
CASASRTTGELFF
TGTGCCAGCGCTAGTAGGACCACCGGGGAGCTGTTTTTT
>TRBD2|TRBJ2-7|.|TRBV19
CASSITPGGEQYF
TGTGCCAGTAGTATTACCCCGGGGGGCGAGCAGTACTTC
>TRBD1|TRBJ1-1|.|TRBV2
CASRRAGGKNTEAFF
TGTGCCAGCCGGCGGGCAGGGGGTAAGAACACTGAAGCTTTCTTT
>.|TRBJ2-7|.|TRBV6-1
CASSEAWVAAYYEQYF
TGTGCCAGCAGTGAAGCATGGGTAGCAGCCTACTACGAGCAGTACTTC
>.|TRBJ2-1|.|TRBV5-5
CASSLVTRFNEQFF
TGTGCCAGCAGCTTAGTAACTAGGTTCAATGAGCAGTTCTTC
>.|TRBJ1-1|.|TRBV10-2
CASTQGNTEAFF
TGCGCCAGCACCCAGGGAAACACTGAAGCTTTCTTT
>TRBD1|TRBJ1-1|.|TRBV5-4
CASSRPGQGAGAFF
TGTGCCAGCAGCCGGCCGGGACAGGGGGCGGGGGCTTTCTTT
>.|TRBJ2-3|once|TRBV5-3
CAGEEGAPTDTQYF
TGTGCCGGGGAGGAGGGGGCGCCCACAGATACGCAGTATTTT
>.|TRBJ1-5|few|TRBV5-6
CASSLSVDQPQHF
TGTGCCAGCAGCCTATCAGTTGATCAGCCCCAGCATTTT
>TRBD1|TRBJ2-3|few|TRBV7-2
CASSSGQDTDTQYF
TGTGCCAGCAGCTCGGGACAGGACACAGATACGCAGTATTTT
>TRBD2|TRBJ2-3|.|TRBV5-4
CASSPTSGRAPDTQYF
TGTGCCAGCAGCCCGACTAGCGGGAGGGCCCCAGATACGCAGTATTTT
>.|TRBJ1-1|few|TRBV29-1
CSVVKGDGTEAFF
TGCAGCGTTGTAAAGGGGGATGGCACTGAAGCTTTCTTT
>TRBD2|TRBJ2-2|once|TRBV25-1
CASSESLAGTGELFF
TGTGCCAGCAGTGAATCGTTAGCGGGAACCGGGGAGCTGTTTTTT
>.|TRBJ2-1|.|TRBV7-2
CASSINEQFF
TGTGCCAGCAGTATCAATGAGCAGTTCTTC
>.|TRBJ1-1|.|TRBV11-3
CASSLDHTEAFF
TGTGCCAGCAGCTTAGACCACACTGAAGCTTTCTTT